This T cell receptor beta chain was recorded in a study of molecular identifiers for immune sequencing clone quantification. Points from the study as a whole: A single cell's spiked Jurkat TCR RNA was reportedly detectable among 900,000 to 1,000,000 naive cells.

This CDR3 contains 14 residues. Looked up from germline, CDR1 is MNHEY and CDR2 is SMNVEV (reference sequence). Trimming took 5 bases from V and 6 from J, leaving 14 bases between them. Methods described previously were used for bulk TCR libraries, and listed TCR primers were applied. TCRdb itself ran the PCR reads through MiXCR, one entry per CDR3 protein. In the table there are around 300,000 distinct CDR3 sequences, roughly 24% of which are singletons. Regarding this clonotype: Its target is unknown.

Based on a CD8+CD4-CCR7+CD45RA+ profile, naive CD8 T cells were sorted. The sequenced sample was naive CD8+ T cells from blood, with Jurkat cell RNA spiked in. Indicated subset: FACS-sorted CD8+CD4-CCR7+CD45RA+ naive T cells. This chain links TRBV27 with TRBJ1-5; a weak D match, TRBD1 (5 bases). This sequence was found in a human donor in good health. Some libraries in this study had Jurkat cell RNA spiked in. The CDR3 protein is CASSQRGNLQPQHF. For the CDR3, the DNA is TGTGCCAGCAGTCAAAGGGGCAACCTTCAGCCCCAGCATTTT.